This T cell receptor beta chain came from a study of cytotoxic CD8 clonotypes in ibrutinib-treated CLL. V gave up 2 bases and J gave up 1 base; unmatched junction bases: 11. In germline, CDR1 is LGHNA, CDR2 YNFKEQ. This CDR3 is 17 amino acids long. Data came from immunoSEQ multiplex PCR; TCRdb stores just in-frame clones and leaves some out. The sample consists of tens of thousands of clones, 53% of them appearing once. This specimen consisted of PBMCs, obtained after 12 months of ibrutinib treatment. The chain couples TRBV4-2 to TRBJ2-7; TRBD2 matches at 7 bases. The clonotype comes from a human donor with chronic lymphocytic leukemia. The CDR3 reads CASSQPPGAGASYEQYF. The CDR3 DNA sequence: TGTGCCAGCAGCCAACCCCCTGGGGCGGGAGCGTCCTACGAGCAGTACTTC.